The 26 T cell receptor beta chains reported below all come from one sample, sequenced in a study of CD8+ T cells in alopecia areata. Treatment defined: oral pan-JAK inhibitor, 5-10 mg twice daily. The authors extracted RNA and reverse transcribed it into cDNA as the sequencing template. Clones were sequenced by immunoSEQ multiplex PCR, and TCRdb holds only the in-frame ones, with some missing. The sample contains 80,000 to 100,000 clones, around 44% of which appear only once. Specimen: CD8+ T cells sorted from blood, collected at week 24, from a patient treated with tofacitinib. All receptors come from a human donor with alopecia areata.

The J gene is TRBJ2-7, the V gene TRBV7-2, with 10 bases lining up with TRBD2. This CDR3 contains 15 residues. Germline loops: CDR1 SGHTA, CDR2 FQGNSA. Losses at the gene ends were 5 bases for V and 3 bases for J; bases not matched to a gene: 7. In DNA, the CDR3 is TGTGCCAGCAGCCCAGCGGTAGCGGGAGGCTACGAGCAGTACTTC. Its protein product is CASSPAVAGGYEQYF.

This clone has only a few counts. The chain recombines TRBV29-1 with TRBJ2-2; D may correspond to TRBD1 or TRBD2 (6 bases each). The CDR3 spans 14 residues. The V gene lost 2 bases and the J gene lost 4 bases, with 11 bases spanning the gap. The V gene's germline CDR1 is SQVTM and CDR2 ANQGSEA. The CDR3 nucleotides are TGCAGCGTTGAACGGGGGCTTCCCACCGGGGAGCTGTTTTTT. This codes for CSVERGLPTGELFF.

In this sample, this clone turned up a few times. The chain joins TRBV9 to TRBJ1-1; no firm D call. CDR3 length equals 14 residues. Trimming left V 0 bases short and J 4 bases short, with 10 bases between. Germline CDR1 and CDR2: SGDLS and YYNGEE. CDR3 bases: TGTGCCAGCAGCGTAGCTGACGGGAGCACTGAAGCTTTCTTT. It encodes CASSVADGSTEAFF.

Only one count was recorded for this clone. This chain connects TRBV13 to TRBJ2-3; 9 nucleotides match TRBD2. The trim removed 5 bases at V and 0 bases at J, leaving 3 bases unmatched. Germline-derived CDR1 and CDR2 are PRHDT and FYEKMQ (reference sequence). This CDR3 is built from 15 residues. CDR3 nucleotides: TGTGCCAGCAGCCTGACTAGCGGAAGCACAGATACGCAGTATTTT. Translated: CASSLTSGSTDTQYF.

V usage is TRBV7-3 and J usage is TRBJ2-3, with D unclear. The CDR3 runs to 13 residues. The V gene lost 10 bases and the J gene lost 0 bases, with 11 bases spanning the gap. The V gene's germline CDR1 is SGHTA and CDR2 FQGTGA. The CDR3 DNA reads TGTGCCACCCTGGTCCGAAGCACAGATACGCAGTATTTT. Encoded protein: CATLVRSTDTQYF.

This clone was seen a few times. The rearrangement links TRBV28 to TRBJ1-5; maybe TRBD1 (5 bases). CDR1 and CDR2 (germline): MDHEN, SYDVKM. The V end was cut by 6 bases, the J end by 3 bases, with 12 bases between. This CDR3 region has 14 residues. The CDR3 DNA reads TGTGCCAGCAGCCCCCACAGGACCAATCAGCCCCAGCATTTT. Its translation is CASSPHRTNQPQHF.

CDR3 in DNA: TGTGCCAGCAGGTCTAGCGGGGGGTACCTTAACTACGAGCAGTACTTC. Its translation is CASRSSGGYLNYEQYF. The J gene is TRBJ2-7, the V gene TRBV2; 11 bases match TRBD2. The J segment lost 3 bases and the V segment lost 6 bases, leaving 10 bases of the junction unmatched. Germline loops: CDR1 SNHLY, CDR2 FYNNEI. CDR3 length: 16 residues.

This clone was picked up a small number of times. The chain has TRBV11-2 and TRBJ2-1; the D is unclear. The CDR3 loop spans 13 amino acids. V dropped 5 bases and J dropped 2 bases, with 7 bases sitting between them. Germline values: CDR1 SGHAT, CDR2 FQNNGV. CDR3 amino acids: CASSVSAYNEQFF. CDR3 nucleotide sequence: TGTGCCAGCAGCGTAAGTGCCTACAATGAGCAGTTCTTC.

This clone occurred a few times. This CDR3 reads CATYDRLYGYTF. As DNA, the CDR3 is TGTGCCACTTACGACAGGCTCTATGGCTACACCTTC. V is TRBV25-1 and J is TRBJ1-2, with D possibly matching TRBD1 (6 bases). There are 12 residues in the CDR3. V lost 10 bases to trimming and J lost 4 bases, with 13 bases between them. The germline V gene encodes CDR1 MGHDK and CDR2 SYGVNS.

The rearrangement links TRBV7-9 to TRBJ2-7; D gene unclear. Per germline, CDR1 SEHNR and CDR2 FQNEAQ (reference sequence). V was clipped by 7 bases and J by 5 bases, with 15 bases between them. The CDR3 has 13 residues. The CDR3 DNA is TGTGCCAGCACCTACGTTGGTTCGGACGAGCAGTACTTC. The encoded protein is CASTYVGSDEQYF.

The gene calls are TRBV7-8 and TRBJ2-7; TRBD2 matches 10 bases. Trimming removed 7 bases from V and 6 bases from J; junction bases left unmatched: 9. CDR3 length: 14 residues. CDR1 is SGHVS, CDR2 FQNEAQ, per germline. The CDR3, as DNA: TGTGCCAGCACCGCCGAAGCGGGAGGGCTCGAGCAGTACTTC. Its protein is CASTAEAGGLEQYF.

This clone is a singleton in its sample. The V call is TRBV15, the J call TRBJ1-2; D perhaps matches TRBD1 (5 bases). Germline loops: CDR1 LNHNV, CDR2 YYDKDF (reference sequence). This CDR3 comprises 16 residues. Trimming left V 0 bases short and J 8 bases short, with 19 bases between. The CDR3 nucleotides read TGTGCCACCAGCAGAGATCGGTCAGGACAACCTCTAGGCTACACCTTC. Translation gives CATSRDRSGQPLGYTF.

This clone was recorded a few times. The CDR3 bases are TGTGCCAGCAACTACGGTCCCGGGACAGGGGGTTTTGGCTACACCTTC. This sequence encodes CASNYGPGTGGFGYTF. This sequence joins TRBV7-9 and TRBJ1-2; 11 bases map to TRBD1. V lost 7 bases, J lost 7 bases, and 14 bases stayed unmatched. CDR1 SEHNR and CDR2 FQNEAQ come from the germline V gene (reference sequence). The CDR3 runs 16 residues.

This clone has more than one count but fewer than ten. The chain has TRBV2 and TRBJ2-7; no firm D call. V was cut by 11 bases and J by 0 bases, with 14 bases left in between. The germline V gene encodes CDR1 SNHLY and CDR2 FYNNEI. The CDR3 runs 13 residues. For the CDR3, the DNA is TGTGCCGGCACGGGCGGAACCTCCTACGAGCAGTACTTC. Its protein product is CAGTGGTSYEQYF.

The CDR3 loop reads CAWGFDVTYEQYF. DNA for the CDR3: TGTGCCTGGGGTTTCGATGTAACCTACGAGCAGTACTTC. This chain uses TRBV30 with TRBJ2-7; D unclear. The V and J ends lost 5 bases and 2 bases respectively, with 13 bases between them. CDR1 and CDR2 (germline): GTSNPN, SVGIG (reference sequence). CDR3 size: 13 residues.

This clone was counted only a few times. CDR3 in amino acids: CASSSRLTGAYHTEAFF. The DNA for the CDR3 is TGTGCCAGCAGCTCCCGTTTGACAGGGGCATACCACACTGAAGCTTTCTTT. The V and J genes are TRBV7-9 and TRBJ1-1, with 8 bases aligning to TRBD1. The germline V gene has CDR1 SEHNR and CDR2 FQNEAQ (reference sequence). V lost 4 bases, J lost 3 bases, and 13 bases stayed unmatched. The CDR3 has 17 amino acids.

This sequence joins TRBV6-5 and TRBJ1-1, with D unclear. The CDR3 extends over 15 amino acids. CDR1 is MNHEY and CDR2 is SVGAGI in the germline V gene. V was cut by 2 bases and J by 0 bases, with 10 bases left in between. The CDR3 protein is CASSYGPGLNTEAFF. CDR3 nucleotides: TGTGCCAGCAGTTACGGCCCAGGCCTGAACACTGAAGCTTTCTTT.

The chain carries TRBV4-1 and TRBJ1-2; no firm D call. The CDR3 loop spans 11 amino acids. Trimming stripped 1 base from V and 4 bases from J, with 1 base between. Germline-derived CDR1 and CDR2 are MGHRA and YSYEKL. The CDR3 DNA reads TGCGCCAGCAGCCAAGGCTATGGCTACACCTTC. Translation gives CASSQGYGYTF.

This clone has just a few counts. V is TRBV2 and J is TRBJ2-1, with TRBD2 matching over 9 bases. CDR3 length: 16 amino acids. Germline V CDR1 and CDR2: SNHLY, FYNNEI. The V and J ends lost 4 bases and 8 bases, in that order; junction bases with no gene match: 12. The CDR3 DNA follows: TGTGCCAGCAGTGTAACGGCGGGAGGGCCGAGGGATGAGCAGTTCTTC. It yields the protein CASSVTAGGPRDEQFF.

This clone turned up a few times. The rearrangement joins TRBV29-1 to TRBJ2-5, with 7 bases that match TRBD2. CDR3 length equals 18 residues. Trimming removed 6 bases from V and 2 bases from J; junction bases left unmatched: 21. The V gene's germline CDR1 is SQVTM and CDR2 ANQGSEA. The CDR3 region is CSVPGGAWPEGLQETQYF. The CDR3 DNA follows: TGCAGCGTCCCGGGGGGAGCCTGGCCCGAGGGCCTACAAGAGACCCAGTACTTC.

This clone was detected many times. The chain recombines TRBV11-2 with TRBJ2-7, with D hard to call. CDR3 length: 12 residues. V was clipped by 3 bases and J by 6 bases, with 9 bases between them. Germline CDR1 and CDR2: SGHAT and FQNNGV. DNA for the CDR3: TGTGCCAGCAGCTTTCTGGTGTTCGAGCAGTACTTC. Protein sequence: CASSFLVFEQYF. Together with reference TRBV11-2 and TRBJ2-7, the CDR3 gives the full variable domain: EAGVAQSPRYKIIEKRQSVAFWCNPISGHATLYWYQQILGQGPKLLIQFQNNGVVDDSQLPKDRFSAERLKGVDSTLKIQPAKLEDSAVYLCASSFLVFEQYFGPGTRLTVT.

This clone was picked up a small number of times. Other DNA sequences within the sample encode an identical CDR3. The rearrangement links TRBV30 to TRBJ2-7, with D possibly TRBD1 on 6 matching bases. The germline V and J ends were trimmed by 0 bases and 2 bases, with 8 bases remaining between them. The CDR3 totals 13 residues. Germline loops: CDR1 GTSNPN, CDR2 SVGIG (reference sequence). CDR3 loop: CAWSVGQPYEQYF. CDR3 coding DNA: TGTGCCTGGAGTGTTGGACAGCCCTACGAGCAGTACTTC.

This clone was counted a few times. CDR3 loop: CASNPQGAIETQYF. The DNA for the CDR3 is TGTGCCAGCAACCCACAGGGGGCTATAGAGACCCAGTACTTC. V is TRBV7-8 and J is TRBJ2-5, with TRBD1 matching 9 bases. This CDR3 spans 14 amino acids. The V and J ends lost 7 bases and 4 bases, in that order; junction bases with no gene match: 7. Germline assignment: CDR1 SGHVS and CDR2 FQNEAQ. The entire variable domain, with the rest obtained from reference TRBV7-8 and TRBJ2-5, is as follows: GAGVSQSPRYKVAKRGQDVALRCDPISGHVSLFWYQQALGQGPEFLTYFQNEAQLDKSGLPSDRFFAERPEGSVSTLKIQRTQQEDSAVYLCASNPQGAIETQYFGPGTRLLVL.

V is TRBV27 and J is TRBJ2-7; D remains unclear. The germline V gene encodes CDR1 MNHEY and CDR2 SMNVEV (reference sequence). The CDR3 totals 15 residues. V was cut by 4 bases and J by 0 bases, with 13 bases left in between. This chain's CDR3 is CASSSQWRPSYEQYF. DNA for the CDR3: TGTGCCAGCAGTTCCCAATGGCGGCCCTCCTACGAGCAGTACTTC.

This clone was detected a few times. The chain carries TRBV30 and TRBJ2-2; 7 bases fit TRBD1. V was clipped by 5 bases and J by 4 bases; unmatched bases: 7. Germline V gene data show CDR1 as GTSNPN and CDR2 as SVGIG (reference sequence). CDR3 length equals 14 residues. The CDR3 coding sequence is TGTGCCTGGGCGGACAGGCTCTTCACCGGGGAGCTGTTTTTT. This gives the protein CAWADRLFTGELFF.

This clone was counted only a few times. V and J are TRBV30 and TRBJ1-1, with D uncertain. CDR1 GTSNPN and CDR2 SVGIG come from the germline V gene (reference sequence). The V end lost 0 bases, the J end lost 2 bases, and 7 bases lay between the germline ends. The CDR3 extends over 13 amino acids. CDR3 DNA: TGTGCCTGGAGTGTAGGGAGTAACACTGAAGCTTTCTTT. Translating gives CAWSVGSNTEAFF.